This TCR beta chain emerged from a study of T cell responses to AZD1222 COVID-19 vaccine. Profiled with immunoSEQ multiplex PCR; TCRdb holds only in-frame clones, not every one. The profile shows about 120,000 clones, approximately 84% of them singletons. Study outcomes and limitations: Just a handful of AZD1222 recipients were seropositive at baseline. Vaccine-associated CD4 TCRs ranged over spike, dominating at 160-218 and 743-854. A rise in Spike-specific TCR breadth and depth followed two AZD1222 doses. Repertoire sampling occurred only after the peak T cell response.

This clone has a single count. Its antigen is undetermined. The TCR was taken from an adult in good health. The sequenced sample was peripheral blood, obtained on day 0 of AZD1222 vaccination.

CDR3 bases: TGTGCCACCAGCAGAGATAGCACTCCCATATACGAGCAGTACTTC. The encoded protein is CATSRDSTPIYEQYF. This chain joins TRBV15 and TRBJ2-7; D ambiguous. The CDR3 consists of 15 residues. V was cut by 0 bases and J by 4 bases, with 13 bases left in between. Germline CDR1 LNHNV, CDR2 YYDKDF (reference sequence).